These T cell receptor beta chains were read from a single sample in a study of T-cell reconstitution after alpha-beta-depleted transplantation in children. One entry per CDR3 protein results from TCRdb running MiXCR on the PCR reads. This table has around 580,000 distinct CDR3 sequences, more than 20% appearing once. The sample was PBMCs, mostly from graft donor cells, taken 360 days after TCRalphabeta/CD19-depleted stem cell transplant. The receptor set was obtained from a boy younger than two who had a stem cell transplant for acute myeloid leukemia, so the T cells may come from the graft donor. The CDR3 runs from the conserved cysteine through the conserved F or W. D genes are given only for firm matches. Expanded clones are given a class, and other clones once, few, many or no size at all.

d_gene: TRBD2; v_gene: TRBV10-1; abundance: -; len: 15; j_gene: TRBJ2-1; CDR3aa: CASSDWRGGLDEQFF; CDR3nt: TGCGCCAGCAGTGATTGGCGGGGGGGCCTGGATGAGCAGTTCTTC
d_gene: -; v_gene: TRBV20-1; abundance: few; len: 17; j_gene: TRBJ2-1; CDR3aa: CSARPSLGRAAYNEQFF; CDR3nt: TGCAGTGCTAGACCATCCCTAGGGCGGGCGGCCTACAATGAGCAGTTCTTC
d_gene: TRBD2; v_gene: TRBV27; abundance: many; len: 14; j_gene: TRBJ2-3; CDR3aa: CASRLAGGTDTQYF; CDR3nt: TGTGCCAGCAGGCTAGCGGGGGGCACAGATACGCAGTATTTT
d_gene: TRBD1; v_gene: TRBV4-3; abundance: -; len: 15; j_gene: TRBJ2-1; CDR3aa: CASSQDGAGGNEQFF; CDR3nt: TGCGCCAGCAGCCAAGACGGGGCAGGGGGAAATGAGCAGTTCTTC
d_gene: TRBD1; v_gene: TRBV13; abundance: many; len: 13; j_gene: TRBJ1-6; CDR3aa: CASSRPGTGDLHF; CDR3nt: TGTGCCAGCAGCCGACCCGGGACAGGGGACCTCCACTTT
d_gene: TRBD2; v_gene: TRBV10-3; abundance: -; len: 17; j_gene: TRBJ2-3; CDR3aa: CATRGQAGGTWGDTQYF; CDR3nt: TGTGCCACCAGGGGCCAGGCGGGGGGCACCTGGGGAGATACGCAGTATTTT
d_gene: TRBD1; v_gene: TRBV12-3/TRBV12-4; abundance: few; len: 15; j_gene: TRBJ2-2; CDR3aa: CASSDGTGVTGELFF; CDR3nt: TGTGCCAGCAGTGACGGGACAGGGGTTACCGGGGAGCTGTTTTTT
d_gene: -; v_gene: TRBV20-1; abundance: many; len: 15; j_gene: TRBJ2-1; CDR3aa: CSAREDLWRGNEQFF; CDR3nt: TGCAGTGCTAGAGAGGACCTCTGGCGGGGCAATGAGCAGTTCTTC
d_gene: TRBD2; v_gene: TRBV7-2; abundance: -; len: 14; j_gene: TRBJ2-4; CDR3aa: CASSLASGANIQYF; CDR3nt: TGTGCCAGCAGCTTGGCTAGCGGGGCAAACATTCAGTACTTC
d_gene: -; v_gene: TRBV11-2; abundance: many; len: 16; j_gene: TRBJ2-5; CDR3aa: CASSFRGSSEQETQYF; CDR3nt: TGTGCCAGCAGCTTTAGGGGGTCTTCGGAACAAGAGACCCAGTACTTC
d_gene: TRBD2; v_gene: TRBV20-1; abundance: few; len: 13; j_gene: TRBJ2-3; CDR3aa: CSASSGGEDTQYF; CDR3nt: TGCAGTGCTAGTTCCGGGGGGGAGGATACGCAGTATTTT
d_gene: -; v_gene: TRBV24-1; abundance: -; len: 16; j_gene: TRBJ2-1; CDR3aa: CATSDFIGGGVNEQFF; CDR3nt: TGTGCCACCAGTGATTTTATAGGGGGGGGCGTTAATGAGCAGTTCTTC
d_gene: -; v_gene: TRBV6-5; abundance: -; len: 13; j_gene: TRBJ1-5; CDR3aa: CASSYSFNQPQHF; CDR3nt: TGTGCCAGCAGTTACTCTTTCAATCAGCCCCAGCATTTT
d_gene: TRBD2; v_gene: TRBV27; abundance: -; len: 16; j_gene: TRBJ2-1; CDR3aa: CASSSVSGALYNEQFF; CDR3nt: TGTGCCAGCAGTTCCGTTAGCGGGGCCCTGTACAATGAGCAGTTCTTC
d_gene: -; v_gene: TRBV5-1; abundance: once; len: 16; j_gene: TRBJ1-5; CDR3aa: CASSLAGRGGGQPQHF; CDR3nt: TGCGCCAGCAGCTTGGCCGGCAGGGGAGGGGGTCAGCCCCAGCATTTT
d_gene: TRBD2; v_gene: TRBV4-2; abundance: -; len: 17; j_gene: TRBJ2-3; CDR3aa: CASSHGLELAGGDTQYF; CDR3nt: TGTGCCAGCAGCCATGGCCTCGAACTAGCGGGGGGAGATACGCAGTATTTT
d_gene: TRBD1; v_gene: TRBV11-2; abundance: -; len: 15; j_gene: TRBJ2-5; CDR3aa: CASSSPGQGARSQYF; CDR3nt: TGTGCCAGCAGCTCTCCGGGACAGGGGGCGCGTAGCCAGTACTTC
d_gene: TRBD1; v_gene: TRBV20-1; abundance: -; len: 14; j_gene: TRBJ2-3; CDR3aa: CSAKTGQGANTQYF; CDR3nt: TGCAGTGCTAAGACGGGACAGGGGGCAAATACGCAGTATTTT
d_gene: -; v_gene: TRBV6-5; abundance: many; len: 14; j_gene: TRBJ2-1; CDR3aa: CASSYSAGHNEQFF; CDR3nt: TGTGCCAGCAGTTACTCGGCAGGCCACAATGAGCAGTTCTTC
d_gene: -; v_gene: TRBV4-3; abundance: -; len: 15; j_gene: TRBJ2-2; CDR3aa: CASSRDLLNTGELFF; CDR3nt: TGCGCCAGCAGCCGGGACTTACTGAACACCGGGGAGCTGTTTTTT
d_gene: TRBD1; v_gene: TRBV11-2; abundance: -; len: 14; j_gene: TRBJ1-1; CDR3aa: CASSPDREYTEAFF; CDR3nt: TGTGCCAGCAGCCCAGACAGGGAGTACACTGAAGCTTTCTTT
d_gene: -; v_gene: TRBV5-5; abundance: many; len: 15; j_gene: TRBJ2-7; CDR3aa: CASSLRRDGGNEQYF; CDR3nt: TGTGCCAGCAGCTTGCGGAGGGATGGTGGCAACGAGCAGTACTTC
d_gene: -; v_gene: TRBV29-1; abundance: -; len: 12; j_gene: TRBJ2-5; CDR3aa: CSVEPGQETQYF; CDR3nt: TGCAGCGTTGAACCAGGACAAGAGACCCAGTACTTC
d_gene: -; v_gene: TRBV29-1; abundance: -; len: 12; j_gene: TRBJ2-5; CDR3aa: CSVPGGSETQYF; CDR3nt: TGCAGCGTTCCAGGGGGGTCAGAGACCCAGTACTTC
d_gene: -; v_gene: TRBV29-1; abundance: -; len: 13; j_gene: TRBJ2-7; CDR3aa: CSVEVAVGYEQYF; CDR3nt: TGCAGCGTTGAAGTCGCCGTAGGCTACGAGCAGTACTTC
d_gene: -; v_gene: TRBV15; abundance: many; len: 15; j_gene: TRBJ2-3; CDR3aa: CATSRGWSGTDTQYF; CDR3nt: TGTGCCACCAGCAGAGGGTGGTCTGGTACAGATACGCAGTATTTT
d_gene: -; v_gene: TRBV12-3/TRBV12-4; abundance: many; len: 16; j_gene: TRBJ2-1; CDR3aa: CASSFNRGYSYNEQFF; CDR3nt: TGTGCCAGCAGTTTTAATCGAGGTTACTCCTACAATGAGCAGTTCTTC
d_gene: -; v_gene: TRBV20-1; abundance: few; len: 13; j_gene: TRBJ1-2; CDR3aa: CSATATGNYGYTF; CDR3nt: TGCAGTGCTACCGCGACGGGGAACTATGGCTACACCTTC
d_gene: TRBD1; v_gene: TRBV6-2/TRBV6-3; abundance: many; len: 13; j_gene: TRBJ2-7; CDR3aa: CASGVGQAYEQYF; CDR3nt: TGTGCCAGTGGGGTGGGACAGGCGTACGAGCAGTACTTC
d_gene: -; v_gene: TRBV5-8; abundance: few; len: 13; j_gene: TRBJ2-1; CDR3aa: CASSLAVIRGQFF; CDR3nt: TGTGCCAGCAGCTTGGCCGTTATCCGAGGGCAGTTCTTC
d_gene: -; v_gene: TRBV20-1; abundance: few; len: 18; j_gene: TRBJ1-1; CDR3aa: CSASNGSRDKLMNTEAFF; CDR3nt: TGCAGTGCTTCCAACGGGTCCCGGGATAAGCTCATGAACACTGAAGCTTTCTTT
d_gene: -; v_gene: TRBV21-1; abundance: -; len: 16; j_gene: TRBJ1-1; CDR3aa: CASSKARVPMNTEAFF; CDR3nt: TGTGCCAGCAGCAAAGCCAGGGTTCCCATGAACACTGAAGCTTTCTTT
d_gene: -; v_gene: TRBV10-3; abundance: -; len: 12; j_gene: TRBJ2-2; CDR3aa: CAISEGAGELFF; CDR3nt: TGTGCCATCAGTGAGGGAGCCGGGGAGCTGTTTTTT
d_gene: TRBD1; v_gene: TRBV11-2; abundance: once; len: 17; j_gene: TRBJ2-3; CDR3aa: CASSRPLTGASTDTQYF; CDR3nt: TGTGCCAGCAGCCGGCCCCTGACAGGGGCTAGCACAGATACGCAGTATTTT
d_gene: -; v_gene: TRBV6-5; abundance: -; len: 15; j_gene: TRBJ1-5; CDR3aa: CASSYSGNSNQPQHF; CDR3nt: TGTGCCAGCAGTTACTCAGGGAATAGCAATCAGCCCCAGCATTTT
d_gene: TRBD1; v_gene: TRBV6-2/TRBV6-3; abundance: many; len: 16; j_gene: TRBJ2-3; CDR3aa: CASSTGTGGSTDTQYF; CDR3nt: TGTGCCAGCAGTACTGGGACAGGGGGGAGCACAGATACGCAGTATTTT
d_gene: -; v_gene: TRBV6-5; abundance: many; len: 14; j_gene: TRBJ2-3; CDR3aa: CASSHTRATDTQYF; CDR3nt: TGTGCCAGCAGTCACACGAGGGCCACAGATACGCAGTATTTT
d_gene: -; v_gene: TRBV7-9; abundance: -; len: 15; j_gene: TRBJ2-3; CDR3aa: CASSLPGGSTDTQYF; CDR3nt: TGTGCCAGCAGCCTCCCGGGGGGCTCAACAGATACGCAGTATTTT
d_gene: TRBD1; v_gene: TRBV28; abundance: -; len: 14; j_gene: TRBJ2-5; CDR3aa: CASSRQGWTETQYF; CDR3nt: TGTGCCAGCAGCCGACAGGGGTGGACAGAGACCCAGTACTTC